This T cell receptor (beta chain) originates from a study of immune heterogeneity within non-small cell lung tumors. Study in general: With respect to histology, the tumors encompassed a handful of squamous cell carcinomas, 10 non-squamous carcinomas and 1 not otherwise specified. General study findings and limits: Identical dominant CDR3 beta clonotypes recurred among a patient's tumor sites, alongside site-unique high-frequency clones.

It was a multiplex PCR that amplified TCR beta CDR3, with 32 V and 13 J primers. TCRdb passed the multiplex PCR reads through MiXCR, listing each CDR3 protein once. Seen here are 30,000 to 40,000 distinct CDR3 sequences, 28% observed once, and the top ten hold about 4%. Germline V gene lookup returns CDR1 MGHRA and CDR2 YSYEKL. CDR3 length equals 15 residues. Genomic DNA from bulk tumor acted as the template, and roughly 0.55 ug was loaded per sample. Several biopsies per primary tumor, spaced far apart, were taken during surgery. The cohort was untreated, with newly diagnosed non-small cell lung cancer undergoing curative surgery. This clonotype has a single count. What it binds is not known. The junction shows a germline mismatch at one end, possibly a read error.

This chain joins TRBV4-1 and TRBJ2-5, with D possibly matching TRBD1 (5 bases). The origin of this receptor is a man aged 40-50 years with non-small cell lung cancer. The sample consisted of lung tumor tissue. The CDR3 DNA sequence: TGCGCCAGCAGCCAAGGCGACAGATACCAAGAGCCCCAGTACTTC. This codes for CASSQGDRYQEPQYF.